The 21 T cell receptor beta chains below all came from one sample that was sequenced in a study of cytotoxic CD8 clonotypes in ibrutinib-treated CLL. Data came from immunoSEQ multiplex PCR; TCRdb stores just in-frame clones and leaves some out. The data show 100,000 to 150,000 clones, around 85% seen once. This specimen was PBMCs, taken after 24 months of ibrutinib treatment. Every receptor here comes from a human donor with chronic lymphocytic leukemia.

The genes are TRBV6-4 and TRBJ2-3; TRBD2 matches at 9 bases. CDR1 MRHNA and CDR2 SNTAGT come from the germline V gene. CDR3 length: 15 residues. Trimming cost V 7 bases and J 1 base; bases outside gene matches: 6. The DNA for the CDR3 is TGTGCCAGCACCCACGTAGCGGGAGGCACAGATACGCAGTATTTT. Translation: CASTHVAGGTDTQYF.

This chain joins TRBV5-1 and TRBJ1-1; TRBD1 agrees at 12 bases. The length of the CDR3 is 15 residues. The germline gives CDR1 SGHRS, CDR2 YFSETQ. J lost 6 bases, V lost 4 bases, and 7 bases had no gene match. The CDR3 nucleotides are TGCGCCAGCAGCGGGACAGGGGGCGAGAATCCTGAAGCTTTCTTT. Protein: CASSGTGGENPEAFF.

This chain uses TRBV6-1 with TRBJ1-2, with D unresolved. Germline CDR1 reads MNHNS; CDR2 reads SASEGT. The V end was cut by 3 bases, the J end by 3 bases, with 11 bases between. The CDR3 runs to 14 residues. CDR3 in amino acids: CASSDPGEYYGYTF. CDR3 nucleotide sequence: TGTGCCAGCAGTGATCCCGGGGAATACTATGGCTACACCTTC.

V usage is TRBV5-6 and J usage is TRBJ2-7, with 11 bases matching TRBD2. Trimming cost V 1 base and J 0 bases; bases outside gene matches: 6. Germline CDR1 is SGHDT and CDR2 is YYEEEE. The CDR3 runs to 17 residues. The chain's CDR3 is CASSLTSGSWNSYEQYF. The CDR3 DNA sequence: TGTGCCAGCAGCTTGACTAGCGGGAGCTGGAACTCCTACGAGCAGTACTTC.

This clone was picked up one time. The chain is built from TRBV6-1 and TRBJ1-3; D is unresolved. The length of the CDR3 is 16 residues. The V gene lost 2 bases and the J gene lost 2 bases, with 13 bases spanning the gap. Germline CDR1 is MNHNS and CDR2 is SASEGT. Here the CDR3 DNA reads TGTGCCAGCAGTGAATACGGGCAGAAACCTGGAAACACCATATATTTT. It is translated as CASSEYGQKPGNTIYF.

The chain employs TRBV5-1 and TRBJ1-4; the match to TRBD1 covers 7 bases. CDR3 size: 15 residues. V gave up 4 bases and J gave up 5 bases; unmatched junction bases: 8. Looked up from germline, CDR1 is SGHRS and CDR2 is YFSETQ. CDR3 nucleotides: TGCGCCAGCAGCGGGGGGGACAGCTCAAATGAAAAACTGTTTTTT. Translated: CASSGGDSSNEKLFF.

The rearrangement uses TRBV18 and TRBJ1-1, with D possibly TRBD1 on 5 matching bases. Trimming took off 4 bases at V and 7 bases at J, with 16 bases between the two ends. CDR3 length equals 14 residues. CDR1 and CDR2 (germline): KGHSH, LQKENI. CDR3: CASSLYNLGGEAFF. The DNA of the CDR3 is TGTGCCAGCTCACTCTACAACCTCGGGGGTGAAGCTTTCTTT.

V and J are TRBV7-3 and TRBJ2-3; D is uncertain. The CDR3 length is 14 residues. CDR1 and CDR2 from the germline V gene are SGHTA and FQGTGA. V shed 5 bases and J shed 0 bases, with 9 bases lying between them. The CDR3 reads CASSPGSSTDTQYF. For the CDR3, the DNA is TGTGCCAGCAGCCCCGGATCGAGCACAGATACGCAGTATTTT. Based on the CDR3 plus reference TRBV7-3 and TRBJ2-3, the full variable domain is GAGVSQTPSNKVTEKGKYVELRCDPISGHTALYWYRQSLGQGPEFLIYFQGTGAADDSGLPNDRFFAVRPEGSVSTLKIQRTERGDSAVYLCASSPGSSTDTQYFGPGTRLTVL.

The chain carries TRBV7-2 and TRBJ2-2; D unresolved. V was shortened by 5 bases and J by 1 base, with 14 bases between the two germline ends. CDR1 and CDR2 from the germline V gene are SGHTA and FQGNSA. This CDR3 is 16 amino acids long. The DNA of the CDR3 is TGTGCCAGCAGCGGTATGCAGCTACGGAACACCGGGGAGCTGTTTTTT. Its translation: CASSGMQLRNTGELFF. Supplemented by reference TRBV7-2 and TRBJ2-2, the full variable domain reads GAGVSQSPSNKVTEKGKDVELRCDPISGHTALYWYRQSLGQGLEFLIYFQGNSAPDKSGLPSDRFSAERTGGSVSTLTIQRTQQEDSAVYLCASSGMQLRNTGELFFGEGSRLTVL.

The chain carries TRBV7-9 and TRBJ1-5, with D hard to call. The V gene lost 3 bases and the J gene lost 0 bases, with 6 bases spanning the gap. Germline V gene lookup returns CDR1 SEHNR and CDR2 FQNEAQ (reference sequence). CDR3 size: 14 residues. The CDR3 is CASSFSDSNQPQHF. CDR3 DNA sequence: TGTGCCAGCAGCTTTAGTGATAGCAATCAGCCCCAGCATTTT.

As regards this clone: The sample has other DNA sequences that encode this CDR3 too. This sequence joins TRBV7-3 and TRBJ2-7; 8 positions match TRBD1. J was trimmed by 2 bases and V by 0 bases; bases with no gene match: 3. The CDR3 length is 15 residues. Germline loops: CDR1 SGHTA, CDR2 FQGTGA. CDR3 amino acids: CASSLTGTGTYEQYF. The CDR3 DNA follows: TGTGCCAGCAGCTTAACCGGGACAGGTACCTACGAGCAGTACTTC.

The chain couples TRBV13 to TRBJ2-1; TRBD2 is a possible D gene (6 bases). CDR1 PRHDT and CDR2 FYEKMQ come from the germline V gene (reference sequence). This CDR3 comprises 16 residues. The ends were cut back, 4 bases at V and 12 bases at J, with 25 bases in the middle. The CDR3 protein is CASSSPAPLGGVGQFF. Written as DNA, the CDR3 is TGTGCCAGCAGCTCACCAGCCCCCCTGGGGGGTGTCGGGCAGTTCTTC.

This clone was seen just once. This rearrangement joins TRBV5-1 to TRBJ1-1, with 10 nucleotides matching TRBD1. Per the germline V gene, CDR1 is SGHRS and CDR2 is YFSETQ. The V and J ends lost 1 base and 2 bases, in that order; junction bases with no gene match: 8. CDR3 length: 17 amino acids. The chain's CDR3 is CASSLRGQGWGNTEAFF. The CDR3 DNA reads as TGCGCCAGCAGCTTGAGGGGACAGGGGTGGGGAAACACTGAAGCTTTCTTT.

This clone was observed a handful of times. The chain is built from TRBV28 and TRBJ2-3, with 7 bases fitting TRBD1. Germline CDR1 is MDHEN and CDR2 is SYDVKM. The J segment lost 4 bases and the V segment lost 3 bases, leaving 7 bases of the junction unmatched. CDR3 length equals 15 residues. CDR3 region: CASSFVRQGADTQYF. Written as DNA, the CDR3 is TGTGCCAGCAGTTTTGTGCGACAGGGTGCAGATACGCAGTATTTT.

The chain carries TRBV20-1 and TRBJ2-1; 8 nucleotides match TRBD2. The V gene's germline CDR1 is DFQATT and CDR2 SNEGSKA (reference sequence). J lost 10 bases, V lost 6 bases, and 5 bases had no gene match. This CDR3 has 11 amino acids. The chain's CDR3 is CSAQGLAEQFF. CDR3 in DNA: TGCAGTGCCCAAGGACTAGCAGAGCAGTTCTTC.

This clone was observed once. V and J are TRBV7-9 and TRBJ1-1; D possibly corresponds to TRBD1 (6 bases). V was clipped by 5 bases and J by 5 bases, with 18 bases between them. Germline V gene data show CDR1 as SEHNR and CDR2 as FQNEAQ (reference sequence). The CDR3 is 15 amino acids. CDR3 loop: CASSQGRARGTEAFF. The CDR3 bases are TGTGCCAGCAGCCAGGGGCGGGCGCGGGGGACTGAAGCTTTCTTT.

V usage is TRBV5-1 and J usage is TRBJ2-7; the D is unclear. V lost 3 bases to trimming and J lost 2 bases, with 9 bases between them. Per the germline V gene, CDR1 is SGHRS and CDR2 is YFSETQ. The length of the CDR3 is 13 residues. The CDR3 DNA follows: TGCGCCAGCAGCTCCGGAACAACCTACGAGCAGTACTTC. Protein product: CASSSGTTYEQYF.

The V call is TRBV29-1, the J call TRBJ1-1; D not certain. Trimming pared 4 bases from V and 0 bases from J, leaving 9 bases between. The CDR3 sequence is 13 residues long. From germline, CDR1 is SQVTM and CDR2 ANQGSEA. CDR3 DNA: TGCAGCGTTGTACAGCTCATGAACACTGAAGCTTTCTTT. This codes for CSVVQLMNTEAFF. The full variable domain, with the rest looked up from reference TRBV29-1 and TRBJ1-1, is SAVISQKPSRDICQRGTSLTIQCQVDSQVTMMFWYRQQPGQSLTLIATANQGSEATYESGFVIDKFPISRPNLTFSTLTVSNMSPEDSSIYLCSVVQLMNTEAFFGQGTRLTVV.

J is TRBJ2-6 and V is TRBV7-2; TRBD1 agrees at 11 bases. The junction had 10 bases not matched to a gene; V was cut back by 5 bases and J by 4 bases. Germline loops: CDR1 SGHTA, CDR2 FQGNSA. The CDR3 runs to 18 residues. CDR3 region: CASSQLGQGAGGANVLTF. Written as DNA, the CDR3 is TGTGCCAGCAGCCAACTCGGACAGGGGGCGGGAGGGGCCAACGTCCTGACTTTC. Supplemented by reference TRBV7-2 and TRBJ2-6, the full variable domain reads GAGVSQSPSNKVTEKGKDVELRCDPISGHTALYWYRQSLGQGLEFLIYFQGNSAPDKSGLPSDRFSAERTGGSVSTLTIQRTQQEDSAVYLCASSQLGQGAGGANVLTFGAGSRLTVL.

V gene TRBV30 combines with J gene TRBJ1-6, with D unclear. The CDR3 runs 13 residues. The germline CDR1 and CDR2 sequences are GTSNPN and SVGIG (reference sequence). V lost 0 bases, J lost 9 bases, and 9 bases lay in between. In nucleotides, the CDR3 is TGTGCCTGGAGTGTACAAGAAACTTCACCCCTCCACTTT. It encodes CAWSVQETSPLHF.

The gene calls are TRBV7-2 and TRBJ2-5; TRBD1 agrees at 7 bases. Germline V gene data show CDR1 as SGHTA and CDR2 as FQGNSA. The CDR3 sequence is 14 residues long. Trimming removed 1 base from V and 5 bases from J; junction bases left unmatched: 4. The CDR3 DNA reads as TGTGCCAGCAGCTTAGGAGGGGGCCCGGAGACCCAGTACTTC. This sequence encodes CASSLGGGPETQYF. The full variable domain, in which reference TRBV7-2 and TRBJ2-5 provide the parts outside the CDR3, is GAGVSQSPSNKVTEKGKDVELRCDPISGHTALYWYRQSLGQGLEFLIYFQGNSAPDKSGLPSDRFSAERTGGSVSTLTIQRTQQEDSAVYLCASSLGGGPETQYFGPGTRLLVL.